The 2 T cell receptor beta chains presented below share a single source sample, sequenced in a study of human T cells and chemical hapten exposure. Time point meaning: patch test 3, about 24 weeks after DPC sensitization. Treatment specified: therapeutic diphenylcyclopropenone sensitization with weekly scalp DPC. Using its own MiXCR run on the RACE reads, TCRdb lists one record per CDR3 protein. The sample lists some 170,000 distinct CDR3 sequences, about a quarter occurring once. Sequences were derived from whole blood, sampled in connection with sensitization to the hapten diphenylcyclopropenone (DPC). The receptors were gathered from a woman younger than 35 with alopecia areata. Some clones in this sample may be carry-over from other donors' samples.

CDR3 nucleotides: TGCGCCAGCAGTGGTGACAGGGCCTATGGCTACACCTTC. It encodes CASSGDRAYGYTF. The V gene is TRBV5-1, the J gene TRBJ1-2; 7 bases line up with TRBD1. J was trimmed by 4 bases and V by 5 bases; bases with no gene match: 5. Germline CDR1 and CDR2: SGHRS and YFSETQ. CDR3 length: 13 amino acids.

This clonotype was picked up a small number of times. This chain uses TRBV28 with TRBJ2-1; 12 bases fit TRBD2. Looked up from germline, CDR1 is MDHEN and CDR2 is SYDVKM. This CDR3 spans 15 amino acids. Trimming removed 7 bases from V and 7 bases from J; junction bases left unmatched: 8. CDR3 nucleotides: TGTGCCAGCACCCCGACTAGCGGGAGTGGGAATGAGCAGTTCTTC. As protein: CASTPTSGSGNEQFF.